Shown below are 14 T cell receptor beta chains from a single sample sequenced in a study of human T cells and chemical hapten exposure. Time point defined: patch test 2, 6 weeks after DPC sensitization. The treatment is: therapeutic diphenylcyclopropenone sensitization with weekly scalp DPC. TCRdb re-derived calls from the RACE reads in MiXCR, one entry per CDR3 protein. The sample carries 35,000 to 45,000 distinct CDR3 sequences, 8% to 9% recorded once. The source material was whole blood, sampled in connection with sensitization to the hapten diphenylcyclopropenone (DPC). The source is a woman aged 40 to 50 with alopecia areata. Some clones in this sample may be carry-over from other donors' samples.

This clonotype came up many times. The chain has TRBV19 and TRBJ1-5; the D is unclear. Germline loops: CDR1 LNHDA, CDR2 SQIVND (reference sequence). The CDR3 spans 16 residues. V gave up 7 bases and J gave up 6 bases, with 22 bases separating them. In DNA form, the CDR3 reads TGTGCCAGTACGGGAACCCTTTCGGCCGGCGGTCAGCCCCAGCATTTT. Its translation is CASTGTLSAGGQPQHF.

This clonotype was detected a few times. V usage is TRBV11-3 and J usage is TRBJ2-1; weak D call: TRBD2 (5 bases). This CDR3 is built from 12 residues. Trimming cost V 6 bases and J 9 bases, with 12 bases left between them. CDR1 is SGHNT and CDR2 is YENEEA in the germline V gene. CDR3 DNA: TGTGCCAGCAGTTCGCGGGTGGGTGAGCAGTTCTTC. Translated: CASSSRVGEQFF.

This clonotype was found many times. J is TRBJ2-3 and V is TRBV6-1; D might be TRBD1 (5 bases). The CDR3 extends over 14 amino acids. V dropped 5 bases and J dropped 0 bases, with 9 bases sitting between them. Germline values: CDR1 MNHNS, CDR2 SASEGT. In nucleotides, the CDR3 is TGTGCCAGCAGTTCCGACAGTAGCACAGATACGCAGTATTTT. It encodes CASSSDSSTDTQYF.

The sample holds many counts of this clonotype. The chain recombines TRBV5-8 with TRBJ1-1, with D hard to call. Germline V lookup: CDR1 SGHTS, CDR2 YDEGEE. The V end was cut by 8 bases, the J end by 1 base, with 12 bases between. The CDR3 sequence is 13 residues long. The CDR3: CARSSQPNTEAFF. CDR3 sequence (DNA): TGTGCCAGGAGCAGTCAACCGAACACTGAAGCTTTCTTT.

This clonotype was seen more than once but under ten times. The chain combines TRBV4-1 with TRBJ2-3; 11 nucleotides align to TRBD2. The CDR3 extends over 19 amino acids. From germline, CDR1 is MGHRA and CDR2 YSYEKL. After removal of 0 bases from V and 6 bases from J, the junction contained 14 bases not matched to a gene. The CDR3 region is CASSQDLFRLAGGSDTQYF. In DNA form, the CDR3 reads TGCGCCAGCAGCCAAGATCTGTTCCGCCTAGCGGGGGGCTCGGATACGCAGTATTTT.

In this sample, this clonotype turned up a few times. The chain employs TRBV6-1 and TRBJ1-1, with a weak D call TRBD1 (6 bases). The CDR3 has 15 amino acids. V lost 0 bases and J 7 bases, leaving 15 bases between the germline ends. CDR1 and CDR2 (germline): MNHNS, SASEGT. This CDR3 is CASSEALGGGIEAFF. The CDR3 nucleotides are TGTGCCAGCAGTGAAGCCCTAGGCGGGGGCATTGAAGCTTTCTTT.

The sample holds many counts of this clonotype. The chain is built from TRBV4-3 and TRBJ1-5; 8 nucleotides match TRBD1. The CDR3 is 14 amino acids. Germline V gene sequence: CDR1 LGHNA, CDR2 YSLEER. With V trimmed by 0 bases and J by 6 bases, 1 base remained unmatched. CDR3 DNA: TGCGCCAGCAGCCAAGAAGGGACAGGTCAGCCCCAGCATTTT. Its translation: CASSQEGTGQPQHF.

There are many counts of this clonotype. The chain carries TRBV29-1 and TRBJ1-2; 9 positions match TRBD1. The junction had 9 bases not matched to a gene; V was cut back by 6 bases and J by 7 bases. The CDR3 has 13 residues. Germline CDR1 is SQVTM and CDR2 is ANQGSEA. The CDR3 region has the DNA TGCAGCGTCAGACGAGGACAGGGGAGTGGCTACACCTTC. This gives the protein CSVRRGQGSGYTF.

This clonotype was found many times. The V call is TRBV25-1, the J call TRBJ1-1; a weak D match, TRBD1 (5 bases). The length of the CDR3 is 14 residues. The germline V gene has CDR1 MGHDK and CDR2 SYGVNS. The V and J ends lost 4 bases and 0 bases respectively, with 9 bases between them. The CDR3 region is CASSAPTVNTEAFF. CDR3 in DNA: TGTGCCAGCAGTGCCCCGACAGTGAACACTGAAGCTTTCTTT.

This clonotype was counted only a few times. The genes are TRBV10-3 and TRBJ1-2; unclear D gene. This CDR3 is built from 13 residues. Germline assignment: CDR1 ENHRY and CDR2 SYGVKD. V shed 6 bases and J shed 6 bases, with 14 bases lying between them. CDR3: CAIRPHPENGYTF. The CDR3 DNA sequence: TGTGCCATCAGACCACATCCGGAGAATGGCTACACCTTC.

This sequence joins TRBV2 and TRBJ1-5, with 8 nucleotides matching TRBD1. Unmatched junction bases numbered 10, after V lost 5 bases and J lost 4 bases. The CDR3 spans 16 residues. Germline CDR1 and CDR2: SNHLY and FYNNEI. CDR3 DNA sequence: TGTGCCAGCAGTCGGGGACAGGCTACGGCTAATCAGCCCCAGCATTTT. Its protein is CASSRGQATANQPQHF.

This clonotype was found a few times. J is TRBJ2-1 and V is TRBV4-1; D is ambiguous. V was pared by 3 bases and J by 6 bases, with 3 bases between. The CDR3 has 11 residues. Germline CDR1 and CDR2: MGHRA and YSYEKL. CDR3 nucleotides: TGCGCCAGCAGCCAGGGCAATGAGCAGTTCTTC. It codes for CASSQGNEQFF.

In its sample, this clonotype was seen many times. J is TRBJ1-3 and V is TRBV30; TRBD1 aligns across 10 bases. Germline-derived CDR1 and CDR2 are GTSNPN and SVGIG (reference sequence). The V gene end was trimmed by 1 base and the J gene end by 4 bases; junction bases not matched to a gene: 19. CDR3 length: 20 residues. CDR3 sequence: CAWSGRLGQGIGYSGNTIYF. CDR3 DNA sequence: TGTGCCTGGAGTGGAAGGTTGGGACAGGGGATCGGTTATTCAGGAAACACCATATATTTT.

The chain has TRBV12-3 or TRBV12-4 and TRBJ1-5; D is perhaps TRBD1 (5 bases). This CDR3 contains 15 residues. V lost 3 bases and J lost 1, with 10 bases in between. CDR3 region: CASSLGLVSNQPQHF. For the CDR3, the DNA is TGTGCCAGCAGTTTGGGGCTCGTCAGCAATCAGCCCCAGCATTTT.